Presented here are 20 T cell receptor beta chains from one specimen sequenced in a study of blood T cells in healthy people across ages. The authors ran a second PCR of about 6 to 12 cycles using a sample-barcoded 5' primer and a J-beta primer mix. MiXCR, applied by TCRdb to the 5' RACE reads, yields one record per CDR3 protein. The sample includes approximately 830,000 distinct CDR3 sequences, about 59% of them seen just once. The sample comprised blood. All receptors derive from a young man in good health.

The chain is built from TRBV15 and TRBJ2-1; 7 bases fit TRBD1. This CDR3 region has 15 residues. Per the germline V gene, CDR1 is LNHNV and CDR2 is YYDKDF (reference sequence). With V trimmed by 0 bases and J by 7 bases, 6 bases remained unmatched. In DNA, the CDR3 is TGTGCCACCAGCAGAGATGACAGGGCGCGTAATGAGCAGTTCTTC. It specifies CATSRDDRARNEQFF.

This chain uses TRBV12-3 or TRBV12-4 with TRBJ1-6; D not certain. The CDR3 extends over 15 amino acids. V shed 7 bases and J shed 7 bases, with 17 bases lying between them. Written as DNA, the CDR3 is TGTGCCAGCACCCGAAAAGATGGTTGGAATTCACCCCTCCACTTT. Its protein product is CASTRKDGWNSPLHF.

The chain uses TRBV20-1 and TRBJ2-7, with unresolved D. CDR3 length equals 15 residues. The V and J ends lost 0 bases and 0 bases respectively, with 12 bases between them. Germline loops: CDR1 DFQATT, CDR2 SNEGSKA (reference sequence). Here the CDR3 reads CSARDVAMPSYEQYF. The DNA of the CDR3 is TGCAGTGCTAGAGATGTAGCTATGCCCTCCTACGAGCAGTACTTC.

This clonotype was detected once. The chain is built from TRBV14 and TRBJ2-5; the D call may be TRBD1 or TRBD2 (5 bases each). Germline loops: CDR1 SGHDN, CDR2 FVKESK. Trimming stripped 1 base from V and 4 bases from J, with 10 bases between. The CDR3 contains 14 residues. The CDR3, as DNA: TGTGCCAGCAGCCAAGTGAGGGACCGAGAGACCCAGTACTTC. It yields the protein CASSQVRDRETQYF.

This clonotype was counted only a few times. The gene calls are TRBV7-2 and TRBJ2-4; no clear D. The CDR3 consists of 15 residues. The germline gives CDR1 SGHTA, CDR2 FQGNSA. V lost 5 bases, J lost 0 bases, and 11 bases lay in between. The DNA of the CDR3 is TGTGCCAGCAGCCAGAGTATTCTAGCCAAAAACATTCAGTACTTC. This codes for CASSQSILAKNIQYF.

V is TRBV27 and J is TRBJ2-7, with D possibly TRBD1 on 6 matching bases. V was pared by 6 bases and J by 0 bases, with 12 bases between. This CDR3 is 14 amino acids long. CDR1 is MNHEY, CDR2 SMNVEV, per germline (reference sequence). CDR3 DNA: TGTGCCAGCAGAGCGACAGGTTACTCCTACGAGCAGTACTTC. It codes for CASRATGYSYEQYF.

The chain links TRBV6-2 or TRBV6-3 to TRBJ2-1, with a tentative D call TRBD2 (6 bases). Per the germline V gene, CDR1 is MNHEY and CDR2 is SVGEGT. The ends were cut back, 4 bases at V and 1 base at J, with 17 bases in the middle. The CDR3 spans 17 residues. The DNA for the CDR3 is TGTGCCAGCAGTTCCCGGGTGGGGAGGCCTTCCTACAATGAGCAGTTCTTC. It yields the protein CASSSRVGRPSYNEQFF.

The chain uses TRBV27 and TRBJ2-2, with TRBD1 as a possible D gene (6 bases). Germline V gene data show CDR1 as MNHEY and CDR2 as SMNVEV (reference sequence). The V gene lost 6 bases and the J gene lost 4 bases, with 15 bases spanning the gap. CDR3 size: 15 residues. The CDR3 region has the DNA TGTGCCAGCAGCACCCCAGGCAGGGGCACCGGGGAGCTGTTTTTT. Translated: CASSTPGRGTGELFF.

This clonotype was counted only a few times. The chain uses TRBV9 and TRBJ2-7; perhaps TRBD2 as D (6 bases). The length of the CDR3 is 15 residues. CDR1 and CDR2 from the germline V gene are SGDLS and YYNGEE. V gave up 3 bases and J gave up 2 bases, with 15 bases separating them. The CDR3, as DNA: TGTGCCAGCAGCGGCGGGGCAGGGAGCACCTACGAGCAGTACTTC. It is translated as CASSGGAGSTYEQYF. Using reference TRBV9 and TRBJ2-7 for the parts outside the CDR3, the full variable domain is DSGVTQTPKHLITATGQRVTLRCSPRSGDLSVYWYQQSLDQGLQFLIQYYNGEERAKGNILERFSAQQFPDLHSELNLSSLELGDSALYFCASSGGAGSTYEQYFGPGTRLTVT.

This clonotype was observed a handful of times. The V gene is TRBV4-1, the J gene TRBJ1-2; D is uncertain. Germline V gene lookup returns CDR1 MGHRA and CDR2 YSYEKL. The CDR3 covers 14 residues. V shed 0 bases and J shed 0 bases, with 5 bases lying between them. The CDR3 is CASSQDPSNYGYTF. CDR3 nucleotides: TGCGCCAGCAGCCAAGATCCTTCTAACTATGGCTACACCTTC.

The CDR3 DNA reads TGCGCCAGCAGCCCGGGACAGTTGGCTGGGCAGTACTTC. Translation: CASSPGQLAGQYF. This chain joins TRBV4-3 and TRBJ2-4; 7 nucleotides align to TRBD1. CDR3 size: 13 residues. Germline V CDR1 and CDR2: LGHNA, YSLEER. V was pared by 4 bases and J by 13 bases, with 10 bases of the junction left unmatched.

This clonotype was observed a few times. The chain links TRBV20-1 to TRBJ2-5; 7 bases line up with TRBD1. Germline CDR1 reads DFQATT; CDR2 reads SNEGSKA (reference sequence). The CDR3 loop spans 17 amino acids. V was clipped by 5 bases and J by 0 bases; unmatched bases: 15. The CDR3 nucleotides are TGCAGTGCTGGCCGACCCCGTGCAGGGGGTAACCAAGAGACCCAGTACTTC. Translating it yields CSAGRPRAGGNQETQYF.

The rearrangement links TRBV21-1 to TRBJ2-5; TRBD1 reflects the table's D call only, with no check against the DNA. TRBV21-1 has pseudogene status. This CDR3 is 17 amino acids long. Here the CDR3 reads CASSKALGLGKKETQYF. CDR3 in DNA: TGTGCCAGCAGCAAAGCGCTTGGACTGGGGAAAAAAGAGACCCAGTACTTC.

The chain carries TRBV4-3 and TRBJ1-2, with 9 nucleotides matching TRBD1. The CDR3 runs 17 residues. Germline values: CDR1 LGHNA, CDR2 YSLEER. After removal of 3 bases from V and 0 bases from J, the junction contained 8 bases not matched to a gene. The CDR3 loop reads CASSQTEGQGANYGYTF. CDR3 DNA sequence: TGCGCCAGCAGCCAGACCGAGGGACAGGGAGCTAACTATGGCTACACCTTC.

The chain links TRBV5-1 to TRBJ1-5; D may be TRBD1 (6 bases). V was clipped by 4 bases and J by 8 bases, with 16 bases between them. Germline CDR1 and CDR2: SGHRS and YFSETQ. The CDR3 extends over 14 amino acids. The CDR3: CASSTGRGHEPQHF. CDR3 sequence (DNA): TGCGCCAGCAGCACTGGACGGGGGCATGAGCCCCAGCATTTT.

This sequence joins TRBV6-5 and TRBJ2-7; possibly TRBD1 for D (6 bases). Trimming took 5 bases from V and 4 from J, leaving 21 bases between them. Germline CDR1 MNHEY, CDR2 SVGAGI. CDR3 length: 16 residues. CDR3 nucleotide sequence: TGTGCCAGCAGTCCCCCGCCGGCAGGGGCGGAATACGAGCAGTACTTC. Encoded protein: CASSPPPAGAEYEQYF.

This chain connects TRBV29-1 to TRBJ1-5; D unresolved. Trimming left V 3 bases short and J 5 bases short, with 14 bases between. Germline V gene sequence: CDR1 SQVTM, CDR2 ANQGSEA. This CDR3 is 14 amino acids long. CDR3 protein: CSVEGAGNDQPQHF. CDR3 sequence (DNA): TGCAGCGTTGAGGGTGCGGGGAACGATCAGCCCCAGCATTTT. The variable domain in full, completed from reference TRBV29-1 and TRBJ1-5, reads SAVISQKPSRDICQRGTSLTIQCQVDSQVTMMFWYRQQPGQSLTLIATANQGSEATYESGFVIDKFPISRPNLTFSTLTVSNMSPEDSSIYLCSVEGAGNDQPQHFGDGTRLSIL.

The chain has TRBV6-2 or TRBV6-3 and TRBJ2-1; 7 nucleotides agree with TRBD1. V gave up 0 bases and J gave up 6 bases; unmatched junction bases: 5. Germline CDR1 reads MNHEY; CDR2 reads SVGEGT. The CDR3 sequence is 15 residues long. The CDR3 is CASSYSPNRGNEQFF. CDR3 nucleotide sequence: TGTGCCAGCAGTTACTCACCCAACAGGGGCAATGAGCAGTTCTTC.

V and J are TRBV3-1 and TRBJ2-3; a weak D match, TRBD1 (5 bases). Trimming removed 3 bases at V and 14 bases at J, with 18 bases between. Germline V lookup: CDR1 LGHDT, CDR2 YNNKEL (reference sequence). CDR3 size: 13 residues. This chain's CDR3 is CASSQQGSRVRYF. The CDR3 DNA reads TGTGCCAGCAGCCAGCAGGGCTCTCGAGTTAGGTATTTT.

There are many counts of this clonotype. The rearrangement links TRBV4-3 to TRBJ1-2; D call uncertain. V was shortened by 4 bases and J by 2 bases, with 11 bases between the two germline ends. This CDR3 is 14 amino acids long. Looked up from germline, CDR1 is LGHNA and CDR2 is YSLEER. The CDR3 DNA sequence: TGCGCCAGCAGCCCCGGACGGAGAAACTATGGCTACACCTTC. It specifies CASSPGRRNYGYTF.